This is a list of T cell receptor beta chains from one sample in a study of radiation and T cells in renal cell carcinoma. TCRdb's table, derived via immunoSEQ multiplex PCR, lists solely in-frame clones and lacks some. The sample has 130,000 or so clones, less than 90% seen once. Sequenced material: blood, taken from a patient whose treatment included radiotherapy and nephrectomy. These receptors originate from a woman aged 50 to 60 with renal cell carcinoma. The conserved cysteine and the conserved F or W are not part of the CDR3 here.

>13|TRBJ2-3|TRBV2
ASSEGRGSTDTQY
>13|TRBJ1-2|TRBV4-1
ASSQMGRGIPGYT
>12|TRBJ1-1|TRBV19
ASRDTGMNTEAF
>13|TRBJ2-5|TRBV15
ATSSIARGLETQY
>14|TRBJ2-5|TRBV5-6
ASSLSPSGGGETQY
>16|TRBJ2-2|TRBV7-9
ASSLIGLAGTYTGELF
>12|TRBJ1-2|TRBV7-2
ASSPKGQSYGYT
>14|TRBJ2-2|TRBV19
ASSIGKVIGTGELF
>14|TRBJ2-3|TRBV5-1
ASSQAPGQSTDTQY
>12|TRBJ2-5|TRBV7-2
ASSFQAGKETQY
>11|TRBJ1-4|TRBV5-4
ASRPGRGEKLF
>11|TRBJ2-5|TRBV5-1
ASSFIGGETQY
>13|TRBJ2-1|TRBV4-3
ASSQGPGSYNEQF
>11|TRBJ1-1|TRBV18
ASSPGQNTEAF
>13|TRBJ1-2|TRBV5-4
ASSRKSGNDYGYT
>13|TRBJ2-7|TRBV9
ASSSRSGNSYEQY
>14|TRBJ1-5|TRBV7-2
ASSLAEPRTGQPQH
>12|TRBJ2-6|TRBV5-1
ASSLSNGANVLT
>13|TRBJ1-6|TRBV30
AWSVLGQGGSPLH
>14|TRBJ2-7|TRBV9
ASSPRTSGGTYEQY
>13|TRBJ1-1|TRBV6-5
ASSKPGQGLTEAF
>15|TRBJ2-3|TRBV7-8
ASSQKGSGAGTDTQY
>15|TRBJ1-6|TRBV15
ATSRGKSQGKSSPLH
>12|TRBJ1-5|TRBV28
ASSPHSGAAPQH
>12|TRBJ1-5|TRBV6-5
ASSYRGSYQPQH
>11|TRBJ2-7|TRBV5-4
ALRDRGLYEQY
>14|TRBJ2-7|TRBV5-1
ASSLGTTGTKGEQY
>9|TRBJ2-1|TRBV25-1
ASSPGAEQF
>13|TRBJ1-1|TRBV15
ATSRGTDRPIEAF